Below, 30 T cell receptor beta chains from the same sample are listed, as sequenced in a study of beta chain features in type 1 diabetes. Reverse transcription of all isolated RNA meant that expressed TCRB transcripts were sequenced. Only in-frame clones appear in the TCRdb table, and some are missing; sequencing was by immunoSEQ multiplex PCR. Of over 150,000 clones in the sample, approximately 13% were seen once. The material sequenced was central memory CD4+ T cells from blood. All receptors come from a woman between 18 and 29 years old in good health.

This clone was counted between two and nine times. CDR3 coding DNA: TGTGCCAGCAGCTTAAATCAGGGAGATACGCAGTATTTT. It specifies CASSLNQGDTQYF. The V gene is TRBV7-3, the J gene TRBJ2-3; maybe TRBD1 (5 bases). Germline V gives CDR1 SGHTA, CDR2 FQGTGA. Trimming removed 1 base at V and 5 bases at J, with 7 bases between. The CDR3 runs to 13 residues.

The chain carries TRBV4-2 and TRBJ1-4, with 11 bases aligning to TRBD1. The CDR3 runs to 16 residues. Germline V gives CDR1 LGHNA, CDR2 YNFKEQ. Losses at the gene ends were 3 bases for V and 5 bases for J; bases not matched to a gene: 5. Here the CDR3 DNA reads TGTGCCAGCAGCCACGACGGGACAGGGGGGAATGAAAAACTGTTTTTT. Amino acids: CASSHDGTGGNEKLFF.

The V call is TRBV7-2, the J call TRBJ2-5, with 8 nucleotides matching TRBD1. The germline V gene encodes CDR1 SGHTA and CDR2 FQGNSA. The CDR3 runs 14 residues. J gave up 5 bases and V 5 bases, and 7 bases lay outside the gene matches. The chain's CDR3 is CASSPRTGRETQYF. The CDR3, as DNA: TGTGCCAGCAGCCCTCGGACAGGGAGGGAGACCCAGTACTTC.

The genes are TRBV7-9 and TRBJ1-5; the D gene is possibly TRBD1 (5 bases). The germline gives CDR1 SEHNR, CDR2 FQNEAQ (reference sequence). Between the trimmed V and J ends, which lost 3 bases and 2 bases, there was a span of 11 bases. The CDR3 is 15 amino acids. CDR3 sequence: CASSLEGARNQPQHF. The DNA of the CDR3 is TGTGCCAGCAGCTTGGAAGGGGCTCGCAATCAGCCCCAGCATTTT.

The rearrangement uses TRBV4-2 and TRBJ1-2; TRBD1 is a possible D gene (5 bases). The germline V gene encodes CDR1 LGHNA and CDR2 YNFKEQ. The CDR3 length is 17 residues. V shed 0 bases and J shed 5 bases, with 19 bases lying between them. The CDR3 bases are TGTGCCAGCAGCCAAGAAGGTCTAGTGGGGCAGGTTTATGGCTACACCTTC. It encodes CASSQEGLVGQVYGYTF.

CDR3 DNA: TGCGCCAGCAGCTTGGGGGTGACTCCAGCGGGAGACACCGGGGAGCTGTTTTTT. This gives the protein CASSLGVTPAGDTGELFF. This rearrangement joins TRBV5-1 to TRBJ2-2; 8 bases map to TRBD2. J gave up 3 bases and V 0 bases, and 10 bases lay outside the gene matches. Germline CDR1 is SGHRS and CDR2 is YFSETQ. The CDR3 loop spans 18 amino acids.

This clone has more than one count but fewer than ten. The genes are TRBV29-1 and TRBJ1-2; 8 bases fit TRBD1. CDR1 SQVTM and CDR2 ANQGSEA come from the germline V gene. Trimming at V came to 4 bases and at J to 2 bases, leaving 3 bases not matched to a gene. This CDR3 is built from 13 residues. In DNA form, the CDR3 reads TGCAGCGTTGTCAGACAGGGGAACTATGGCTACACCTTC. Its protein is CSVVRQGNYGYTF.

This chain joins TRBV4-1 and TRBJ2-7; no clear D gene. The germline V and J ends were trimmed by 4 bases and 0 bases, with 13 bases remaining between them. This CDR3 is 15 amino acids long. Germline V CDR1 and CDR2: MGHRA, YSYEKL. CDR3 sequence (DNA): TGCGCCAGCAGCCCTTCGGGTGTTCTCTCCTACGAGCAGTACTTC. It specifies CASSPSGVLSYEQYF.

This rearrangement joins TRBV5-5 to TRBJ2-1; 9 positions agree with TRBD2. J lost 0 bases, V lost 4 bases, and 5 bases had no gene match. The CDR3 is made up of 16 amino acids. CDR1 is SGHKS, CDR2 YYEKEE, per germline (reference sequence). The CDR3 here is CASSRLAGSSYNEQFF. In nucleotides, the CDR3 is TGTGCCAGCAGCCGCCTAGCGGGAAGCTCCTACAATGAGCAGTTCTTC.

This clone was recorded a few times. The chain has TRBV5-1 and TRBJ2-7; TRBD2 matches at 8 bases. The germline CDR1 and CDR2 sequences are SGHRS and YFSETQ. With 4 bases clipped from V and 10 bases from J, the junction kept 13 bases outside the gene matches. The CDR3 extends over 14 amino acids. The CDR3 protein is CASSPRGGDVRQYF. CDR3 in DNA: TGCGCCAGCAGCCCCCGGGGGGGGGACGTAAGACAGTACTTC.

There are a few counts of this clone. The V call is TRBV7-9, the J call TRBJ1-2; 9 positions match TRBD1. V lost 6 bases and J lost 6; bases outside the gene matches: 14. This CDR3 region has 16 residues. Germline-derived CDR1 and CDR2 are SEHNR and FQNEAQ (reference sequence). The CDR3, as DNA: TGTGCCAGCAGTTGGGCTCGGGACAGGGAAAGGCATGGCTACACCTTC. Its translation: CASSWARDRERHGYTF.

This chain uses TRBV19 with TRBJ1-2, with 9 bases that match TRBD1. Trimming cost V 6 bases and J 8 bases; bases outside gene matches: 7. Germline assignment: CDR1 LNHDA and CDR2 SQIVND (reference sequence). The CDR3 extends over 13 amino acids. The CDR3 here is CASRPGQGEGYTF. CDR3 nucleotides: TGTGCCAGTAGGCCGGGACAGGGAGAAGGCTACACCTTC. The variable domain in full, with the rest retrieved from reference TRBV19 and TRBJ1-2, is DGGITQSPKYLFRKEGQNVTLSCEQNLNHDAMYWYRQDPGQGLRLIYYSQIVNDFQKGDIAEGYSVSREKKESFPLTVTSAQKNPTAFYLCASRPGQGEGYTFGSGTRLTVV.

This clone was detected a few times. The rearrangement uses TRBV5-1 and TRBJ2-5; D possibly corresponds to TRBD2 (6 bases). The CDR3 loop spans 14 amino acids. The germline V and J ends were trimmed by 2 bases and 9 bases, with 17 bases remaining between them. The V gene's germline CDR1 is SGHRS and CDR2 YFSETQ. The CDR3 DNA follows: TGCGCCAGCAGCTTCGGGACTGGAGAGCGGGCCCAGTACTTC. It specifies CASSFGTGERAQYF.

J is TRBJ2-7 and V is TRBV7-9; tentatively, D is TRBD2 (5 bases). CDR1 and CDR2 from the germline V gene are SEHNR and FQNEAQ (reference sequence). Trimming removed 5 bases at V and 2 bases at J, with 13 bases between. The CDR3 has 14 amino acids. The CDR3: CASSASGAPYEQYF. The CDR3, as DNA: TGTGCCAGCAGCGCAAGCGGAGCCCCCTACGAGCAGTACTTC. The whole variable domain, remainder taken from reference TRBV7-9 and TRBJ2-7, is DTGVSQNPRHKITKRGQNVTFRCDPISEHNRLYWYRQTLGQGPEFLTYFQNEAQLEKSRLLSDRFSAERPKGSFSTLEIQRTEQGDSAMYLCASSASGAPYEQYFGPGTRLTVT.

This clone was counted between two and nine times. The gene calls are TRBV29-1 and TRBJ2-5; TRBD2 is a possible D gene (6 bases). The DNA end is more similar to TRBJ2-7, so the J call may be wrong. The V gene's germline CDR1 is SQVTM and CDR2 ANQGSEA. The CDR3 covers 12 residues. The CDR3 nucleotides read TGCAGCGCCTCGGGAGAAGCCTACGAGCAGTACTTC. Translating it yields CSASGEAYEQYF.

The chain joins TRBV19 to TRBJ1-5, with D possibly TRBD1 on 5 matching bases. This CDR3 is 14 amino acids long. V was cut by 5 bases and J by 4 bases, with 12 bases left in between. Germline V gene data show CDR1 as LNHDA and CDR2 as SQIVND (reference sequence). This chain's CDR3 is CASSPNGGNQPQHF. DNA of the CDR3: TGTGCCAGTAGTCCTAACGGGGGGAATCAGCCCCAGCATTTT.

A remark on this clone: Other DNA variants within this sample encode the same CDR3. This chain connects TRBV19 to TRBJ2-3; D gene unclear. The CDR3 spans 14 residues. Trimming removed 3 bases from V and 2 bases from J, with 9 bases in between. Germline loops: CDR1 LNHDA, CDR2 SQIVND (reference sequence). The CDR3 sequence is CASSIAGLTDTQYF. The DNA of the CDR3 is TGTGCCAGTAGTATTGCTGGGCTCACAGATACGCAGTATTTT. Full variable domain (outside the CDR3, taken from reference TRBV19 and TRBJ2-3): DGGITQSPKYLFRKEGQNVTLSCEQNLNHDAMYWYRQDPGQGLRLIYYSQIVNDFQKGDIAEGYSVSREKKESFPLTVTSAQKNPTAFYLCASSIAGLTDTQYFGPGTRLTVL.

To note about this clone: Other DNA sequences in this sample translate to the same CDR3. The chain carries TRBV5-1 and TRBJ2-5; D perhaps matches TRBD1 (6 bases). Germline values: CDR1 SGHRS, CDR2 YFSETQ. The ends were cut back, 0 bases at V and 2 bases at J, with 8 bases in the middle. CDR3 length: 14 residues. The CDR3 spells CASSLAGQQETQYF. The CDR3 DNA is TGCGCCAGCAGCTTGGCCGGACAGCAAGAGACCCAGTACTTC.

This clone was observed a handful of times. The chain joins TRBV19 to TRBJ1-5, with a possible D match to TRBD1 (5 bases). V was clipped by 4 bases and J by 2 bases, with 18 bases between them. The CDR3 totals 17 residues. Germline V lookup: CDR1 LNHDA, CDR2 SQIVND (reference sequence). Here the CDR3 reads CASSTPRTGGRNQPQHF. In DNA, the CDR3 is TGTGCCAGTAGTACGCCGCGCACAGGTGGACGCAATCAGCCCCAGCATTTT.

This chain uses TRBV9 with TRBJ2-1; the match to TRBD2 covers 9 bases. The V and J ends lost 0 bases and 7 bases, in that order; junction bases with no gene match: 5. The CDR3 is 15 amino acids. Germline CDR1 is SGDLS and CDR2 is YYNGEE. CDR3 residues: CASSVGIAGDNEQFF. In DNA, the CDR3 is TGTGCCAGCAGCGTAGGTATAGCGGGAGATAATGAGCAGTTCTTC.

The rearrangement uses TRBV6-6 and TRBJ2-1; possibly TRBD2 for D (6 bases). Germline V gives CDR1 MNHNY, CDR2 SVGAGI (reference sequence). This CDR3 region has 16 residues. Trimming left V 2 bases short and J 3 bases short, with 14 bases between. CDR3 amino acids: CASSYGGKKGYNEQFF. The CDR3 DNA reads TGTGCCAGCAGTTACGGAGGGAAAAAGGGCTACAATGAGCAGTTCTTC.

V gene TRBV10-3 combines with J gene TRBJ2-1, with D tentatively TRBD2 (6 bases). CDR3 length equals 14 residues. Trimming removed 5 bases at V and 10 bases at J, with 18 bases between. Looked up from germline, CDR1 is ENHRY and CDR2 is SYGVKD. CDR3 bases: TGTGCCATCAGTCTGCCTAGCGCGGGCGGGGAGCAGTTCTTC. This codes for CAISLPSAGGEQFF.

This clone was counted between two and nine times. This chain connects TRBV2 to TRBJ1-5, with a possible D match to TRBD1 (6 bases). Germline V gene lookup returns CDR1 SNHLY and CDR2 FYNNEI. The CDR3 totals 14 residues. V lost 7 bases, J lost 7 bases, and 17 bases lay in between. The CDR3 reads CASIRNREGQPQHF. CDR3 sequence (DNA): TGTGCCAGCATACGGAACAGGGAGGGACAGCCCCAGCATTTT.

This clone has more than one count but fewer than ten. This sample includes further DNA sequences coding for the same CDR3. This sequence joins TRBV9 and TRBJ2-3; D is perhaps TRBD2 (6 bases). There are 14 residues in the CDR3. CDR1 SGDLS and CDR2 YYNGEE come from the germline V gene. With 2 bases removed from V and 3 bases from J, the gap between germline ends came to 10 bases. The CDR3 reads CASSVGLATDTQYF. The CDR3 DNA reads TGTGCCAGCAGCGTCGGGCTAGCGACAGATACGCAGTATTTT.

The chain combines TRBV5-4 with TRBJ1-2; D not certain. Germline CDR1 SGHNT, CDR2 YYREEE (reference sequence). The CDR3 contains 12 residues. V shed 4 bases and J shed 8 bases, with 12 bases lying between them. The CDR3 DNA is TGTGCCAGCAGCCAGAACACCGCCGGCTACACCTTC. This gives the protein CASSQNTAGYTF.

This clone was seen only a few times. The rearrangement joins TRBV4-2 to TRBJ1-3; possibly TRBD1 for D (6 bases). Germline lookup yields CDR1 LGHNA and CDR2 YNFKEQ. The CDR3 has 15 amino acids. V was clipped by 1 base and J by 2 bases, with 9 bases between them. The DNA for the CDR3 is TGTGCCAGCAGCCAAGTAAACAGGGCTGGAAACACCATATATTTT. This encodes CASSQVNRAGNTIYF.

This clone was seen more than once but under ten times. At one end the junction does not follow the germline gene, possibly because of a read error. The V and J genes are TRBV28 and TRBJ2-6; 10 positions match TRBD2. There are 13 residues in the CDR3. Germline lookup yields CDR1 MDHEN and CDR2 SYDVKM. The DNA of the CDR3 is TGTTCCAGCGGGAGGGCTGGGGCCAACGTCCTGACTTTC. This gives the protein CSSGRAGANVLTF. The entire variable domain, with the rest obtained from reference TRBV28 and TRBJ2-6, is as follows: DVKVTQSSRYLVKRTGEKVFLECVQDMDHENMFWYRQDPGLGLRLIYFSYDVKMKEKGDIPEGYSVSREKKERFSLILESASTNQTSMYLCSSGRAGANVLTFGAGSRLTVL.

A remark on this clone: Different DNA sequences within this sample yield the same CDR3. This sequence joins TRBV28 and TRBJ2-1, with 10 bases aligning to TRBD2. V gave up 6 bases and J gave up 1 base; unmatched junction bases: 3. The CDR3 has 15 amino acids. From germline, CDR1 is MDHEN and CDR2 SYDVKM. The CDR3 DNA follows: TGTGCCAGCAGCTTAGCGGGAGGATCCTACAATGAGCAGTTCTTC. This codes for CASSLAGGSYNEQFF.

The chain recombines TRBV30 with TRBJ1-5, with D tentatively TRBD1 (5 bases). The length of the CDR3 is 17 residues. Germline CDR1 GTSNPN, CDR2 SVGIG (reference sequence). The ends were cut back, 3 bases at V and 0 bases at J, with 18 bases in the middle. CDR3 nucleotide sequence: TGTGCCTGGAGCGCTGGCGACAGAACAAATAGCAATCAGCCCCAGCATTTT. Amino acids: CAWSAGDRTNSNQPQHF.

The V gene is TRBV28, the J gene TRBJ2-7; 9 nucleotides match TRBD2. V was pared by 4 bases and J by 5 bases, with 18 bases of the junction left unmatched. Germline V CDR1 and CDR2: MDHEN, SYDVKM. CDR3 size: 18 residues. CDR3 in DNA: TGTGCCAGCAGTTCCAACCCCTACGGTAGCGGGAGAATCCACGAGCAGTACTTC. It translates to CASSSNPYGSGRIHEQYF.